The present T cell receptor (beta chain) was sequenced within a study of early stage breast cancer tumors. At the level of the study: Average read coverage per sample was about 10-fold. Broader study findings: In 14 of 16 patients, blood comparison separated tumor from normal breast. Bulk DNA sequencing of unsorted cells missed chain pairing and markers.

Concerning this clone itself: Its specificity is unknown.

The table came from immunoSEQ multiplex PCR; TCRdb's copy has only in-frame clones and leaves some out. The sample lists 60,000 to 75,000 clones, roughly 80% occurring once. Germline CDR1 is LNHDA and CDR2 is SQIVND (reference sequence). This CDR3 contains 14 residues. The V segment lost 7 bases and the J segment 6 bases; nucleotides outside the gene matches: 9. The TCR originated in a person aged 40 to 49 with breast cancer. The sample taken for sequencing was blood. This chain connects TRBV19 to TRBJ1-1; 9 bases are a match to TRBD1. The CDR3 loop is CASTNPGQGPEAFF. Written as DNA, the CDR3 is TGTGCCAGTACCAATCCGGGACAGGGCCCTGAAGCTTTCTTT.